The rows below give T cell receptor beta chains drawn from one sample of a study of blood T cell repertoires in COVID-19. Produced via immunoSEQ multiplex PCR; TCRdb's table is partial and in-frame only. The sample lists about 180,000 clones, around 80% occurring once. Specimen: peripheral blood. The origin of the receptors is a man between 65 and 85 years old with active or convalescent COVID-19. The CDR3 runs from the conserved cysteine through the conserved F or W. The order of the fields is V gene, J gene, CDR3 protein.

V: TRBV27; J: TRBJ1-3; CDR3: CASSLRGKNGNTIYF
V: TRBV6-6; J: TRBJ1-1; CDR3: CASSYHPRTGLTEAFF
V: TRBV30; J: TRBJ1-5; CDR3: CAWSEGQGGQPQHF
V: TRBV12-5; J: TRBJ2-4; CDR3: CASGLGQGNIQYF
V: TRBV27; J: TRBJ1-5; CDR3: CASRRQGSGNQPQHF
V: TRBV24-1; J: TRBJ2-1; CDR3: CATSDATGGYEQFF
V: TRBV27; J: TRBJ1-6; CDR3: CASSYLRDRGSPLHF
V: TRBV6-5; J: TRBJ1-2; CDR3: CASSYSGTGGHYGYTF
V: TRBV6-1; J: TRBJ1-3; CDR3: CASSEYPQAYSGNTIYF
V: TRBV19; J: TRBJ1-1; CDR3: CASSLQGSMNTEAFF
V: TRBV6-2/TRBV6-3; J: TRBJ2-2; CDR3: CASSYSAGELFF
V: TRBV5-1; J: TRBJ1-2; CDR3: CASSESTGPLGYTF
V: TRBV5-4; J: TRBJ2-1; CDR3: CASSLGTTYNEQFF
V: TRBV3-1/TRBV3-2; J: TRBJ2-5; CDR3: CASSQLNGTPQETQYF
V: TRBV6-5; J: TRBJ2-7; CDR3: CASSYEASGSNEQYF
V: TRBV5-1; J: TRBJ2-1; CDR3: CASSFLAGGHNEQFF
V: TRBV5-4; J: TRBJ2-3; CDR3: CASSLVIGGADTQYF
V: TRBV27; J: TRBJ2-1; CDR3: CASSYIQGSEQFF
V: TRBV6-5; J: TRBJ2-4; CDR3: CASSYDSENIQYF
V: TRBV6-5; J: TRBJ1-3; CDR3: CASMMVSSGNTIYF
V: TRBV19; J: TRBJ1-5; CDR3: CASSHQGQGDGQPQHF
V: TRBV4-3; J: TRBJ2-7; CDR3: CASSQDVGGLYEQYF
V: TRBV5-1; J: TRBJ2-2; CDR3: CASSLDPLQGERGGELFF
V: TRBV7-9; J: TRBJ2-1; CDR3: CASSPVGGGPGNEQFF
V: TRBV7-9; J: TRBJ1-2; CDR3: CASSTGQGGGYTF
V: TRBV30; J: TRBJ2-2; CDR3: CAWTKAGTAPSGTGELFF
V: TRBV14; J: TRBJ2-3; CDR3: CASSQEGTGSLQYF
V: TRBV4-2; J: TRBJ2-7; CDR3: CASSQDPPAYEQYF
V: TRBV3-1/TRBV3-2; J: TRBJ1-1; CDR3: CASSLRGWGTEAFF
V: TRBV5-1; J: TRBJ2-5; CDR3: CASSWGLAGDAPETQYF
V: TRBV6-5; J: TRBJ2-7; CDR3: CASSYPATGHEQYF
V: TRBV27; J: TRBJ1-5; CDR3: CASSPIWGQDQPQHF
V: TRBV15; J: TRBJ2-7; CDR3: CATSRAGGPYEQYF
V: TRBV3-1/TRBV3-2; J: TRBJ2-5; CDR3: CASRPPGGQETQYF
V: TRBV3-1/TRBV3-2; J: TRBJ2-6; CDR3: CASSQPRAGANVLTF
V: TRBV11-2; J: TRBJ1-2; CDR3: CASSLGAGGYTF
V: TRBV30; J: TRBJ1-6; CDR3: CAWTSWAGENSPLHF
V: TRBV7-8; J: TRBJ1-5; CDR3: CASSSTGFNQPQHF
V: TRBV6-2/TRBV6-3; J: TRBJ1-4; CDR3: CASSYLAGRGLGEKLFF
V: TRBV5-4; J: TRBJ1-2; CDR3: CASSLGGRAQTGYTF
V: TRBV6-5; J: TRBJ2-2; CDR3: CASRDRPGAGELFF
V: TRBV4-2; J: TRBJ2-1; CDR3: CASSHPAGGQDINEQFF
V: TRBV7-2; J: TRBJ2-1; CDR3: CASSTWASDYNEQFF
V: TRBV18; J: TRBJ2-1; CDR3: CASSPASAEQFF
V: TRBV1; J: TRBJ2-5; CDR3: CTSSQEGPPPPGKRLGETQYF
V: TRBV27; J: TRBJ1-1; CDR3: CASSLQGPLAAFF
V: TRBV29-1; J: TRBJ2-7; CDR3: CSVGGSGSSEQYF
V: TRBV6-5; J: TRBJ2-1; CDR3: CASSPPRGRANEQFF
V: TRBV5-5; J: TRBJ1-1; CDR3: CASSLTDMNTEAFF
V: TRBV10-2; J: TRBJ1-3; CDR3: CASSGQGPGNTIYF
V: TRBV27; J: TRBJ2-7; CDR3: CASSLGLGYEQYF
V: TRBV9; J: TRBJ2-1; CDR3: CASSAIAGTGGGEQFF
V: TRBV5-1; J: TRBJ2-7; CDR3: CASSSGDGTYEQYF